The 29 T cell receptor beta chains given below trace back to one sample, sequenced in a study of cytomegalovirus exposure and HLA in healthy donors. A multiplex PCR was run with 60 Vbeta primers and 13 Jbeta primers. Assay: immunoSEQ multiplex PCR; the TCRdb copy retains only in-frame clones and omits some. This sample's table reports about 70,000 clones. Material for sequencing was PBMCs. The receptors originated from a female donor in good health and CMV-seropositive.

This chain uses TRBV5-5 with TRBJ2-7; D might be TRBD2 (6 bases). This CDR3 is built from 14 residues. Between the trimmed V and J ends, which lost 2 bases and 4 bases, there was a span of 13 bases. The germline CDR1 and CDR2 sequences are SGHKS and YYEKEE (reference sequence). The CDR3 nucleotides are TGTGCCAGCAGCTTTGTTGGCGGGGAATACGAGCAGTACTTC. It is translated as CASSFVGGEYEQYF.

This sequence joins TRBV13 and TRBJ2-5, with D perhaps TRBD1 (5 bases). The V gene's germline CDR1 is PRHDT and CDR2 FYEKMQ (reference sequence). Trimming pared 1 base from V and 5 bases from J, leaving 14 bases between. The CDR3 length is 15 residues. The CDR3 region is CASSLEGAWSETQYF. CDR3 nucleotides: TGTGCCAGCAGCTTAGAAGGGGCTTGGTCGGAGACCCAGTACTTC.

V is TRBV7-2 and J is TRBJ2-2; TRBD1 aligns across 7 bases. The CDR3 has 15 amino acids. V shed 3 bases and J 4 bases; nucleotides not matched to a gene: 5. Germline V gene data show CDR1 as SGHTA and CDR2 as FQGNSA. DNA of the CDR3: TGTGCCAGCAGCTTCGGACAGGCCTCCACCGGGGAGCTGTTTTTT. It specifies CASSFGQASTGELFF.

The chain is built from TRBV5-1 and TRBJ1-1, with TRBD1 matching 7 bases. The CDR3 extends over 16 amino acids. The V gene end was trimmed by 1 base and the J gene end by 0 bases; junction bases not matched to a gene: 6. Germline V CDR1 and CDR2: SGHRS, YFSETQ. CDR3 amino acids: CASSLIAGGLNTEAFF. Here the CDR3 DNA reads TGCGCCAGCAGCTTGATCGCAGGGGGATTGAACACTGAAGCTTTCTTT. Full variable domain (outside the CDR3, taken from reference TRBV5-1 and TRBJ1-1): KAGVTQTPRYLIKTRGQQVTLSCSPISGHRSVSWYQQTPGQGLQFLFEYFSETQRNKGNFPGRFSGRQFSNSRSEMNVSTLELGDSALYLCASSLIAGGLNTEAFFGQGTRLTVV.

The chain has TRBV9 and TRBJ1-2, with TRBD1 as a possible D gene (5 bases). Germline assignment: CDR1 SGDLS and CDR2 YYNGEE. CDR3 length equals 15 residues. Trimming shortened V by 4 bases and J by 0 bases, and 13 bases separated the two germline ends. CDR3 in amino acids: CASSYTPGANYGYTF. The CDR3 bases are TGTGCCAGCAGCTACACTCCGGGGGCTAACTATGGCTACACCTTC.

The V gene is TRBV4-3, the J gene TRBJ2-1, with TRBD2 as a possible D gene (6 bases). Germline CDR1 reads LGHNA; CDR2 reads YSLEER. The CDR3 is made up of 15 amino acids. The V and J ends lost 4 bases and 7 bases respectively, with 17 bases between them. DNA of the CDR3: TGCGCCAGCAGCCCCCACTCGGGAGTAGGGAATGAGCAGTTCTTC. Amino acids: CASSPHSGVGNEQFF.

V gene TRBV28 combines with J gene TRBJ2-7; D gene unclear. This CDR3 region has 13 residues. The germline V gene has CDR1 MDHEN and CDR2 SYDVKM. Trimming cost V 4 bases and J 0 bases, with 7 bases left between them. CDR3 DNA: TGTGCCAGCAGTTCATACAGCTCCTACGAGCAGTACTTC. This encodes CASSSYSSYEQYF.

The chain employs TRBV7-8 and TRBJ1-1; 8 bases are a match to TRBD1. Germline V gene lookup returns CDR1 SGHVS and CDR2 FQNEAQ. V was clipped by 5 bases and J by 1 base; unmatched bases: 6. This CDR3 is built from 15 residues. The CDR3 nucleotides are TGTGCCAGCAGCCTAACCGGGACAGGGAACACTGAAGCTTTCTTT. Residues: CASSLTGTGNTEAFF.

V gene TRBV6-5 combines with J gene TRBJ2-5; possibly TRBD2 for D (6 bases). CDR3 length equals 16 residues. V shed 0 bases and J shed 0 bases, with 11 bases lying between them. Germline-derived CDR1 and CDR2 are MNHEY and SVGAGI. CDR3 region: CASSYSAAGHQETQYF. CDR3 DNA: TGTGCCAGCAGTTACTCCGCGGCGGGACACCAAGAGACCCAGTACTTC.

This chain links TRBV6-5 with TRBJ2-7; 9 bases are shared with TRBD1. The CDR3 totals 14 residues. V shed 5 bases and J 6 bases; nucleotides not matched to a gene: 8. Germline assignment: CDR1 MNHEY and CDR2 SVGAGI. CDR3 nucleotide sequence: TGTGCCAGCAGTCCGACAGGGGGAAGGGTCGAGCAGTACTTC. It translates to CASSPTGGRVEQYF.

Worth noting for this clone: An end of the junction does not agree with germline; a read error may underlie this. J is TRBJ1-2 and V is TRBV9; D call uncertain. CDR3 length: 13 amino acids. The germline V gene encodes CDR1 SGDLS and CDR2 YYNGEE. The CDR3 spells CASSGGSDCELDF. For the CDR3, the DNA is TGTGCCAGCTCCGGAGGGTCCGACTGCGAGCTTGACTTC.

The CDR3 spells CASSLVRGPNYGYTF. DNA of the CDR3: TGTGCCAGCAGCTTAGTCAGGGGGCCTAACTATGGCTACACCTTC. The V gene is TRBV11-2, the J gene TRBJ1-2, with 8 nucleotides matching TRBD1. J lost 0 bases, V lost 1 base, and 1 base had no gene match. CDR1 is SGHAT and CDR2 is FQNNGV in the germline V gene. This CDR3 contains 15 residues.

V is TRBV18 and J is TRBJ1-6; no firm D call. Trimming removed 3 bases at V and 5 bases at J, with 14 bases between. The CDR3 is made up of 16 amino acids. Germline V gives CDR1 KGHSH, CDR2 LQKENI. The CDR3 here is CASSPDGHGNNSPLHF. In DNA form, the CDR3 reads TGTGCCAGCTCACCTGACGGCCACGGGAATAATTCACCCCTCCACTTT.

The rearrangement uses TRBV5-6 and TRBJ2-7, with D unresolved. The CDR3 length is 11 residues. Deletions cut 4 bases from V and 2 bases from J, with 4 bases between. Germline CDR1 SGHDT, CDR2 YYEEEE. The CDR3 DNA is TGTGCCAGCAGCCTAACCTACGAGCAGTACTTC. Its protein product is CASSLTYEQYF.

The CDR3 bases are TGCGCCAGCAGCCAAGGGGGGGGTATTTCCTACGAGCAGTACTTC. Its translation is CASSQGGGISYEQYF. This sequence joins TRBV4-1 and TRBJ2-7; TRBD2 matches at 7 bases. There are 15 residues in the CDR3. Losses at the gene ends were 1 base for V and 1 base for J; bases not matched to a gene: 4. Looked up from germline, CDR1 is MGHRA and CDR2 is YSYEKL.

The V and J genes are TRBV15 and TRBJ2-1; D perhaps matches TRBD2 (7 bases). The germline gives CDR1 LNHNV, CDR2 YYDKDF (reference sequence). Trimming left V 1 base short and J 7 bases short, with 26 bases between. CDR3 size: 19 residues. In nucleotides, the CDR3 is TGTGCCACCAGCAGAGGCCACTCCGGGGGGCGGGGGCTCGGTAATGAGCAGTTCTTC. The encoded protein is CATSRGHSGGRGLGNEQFF.

The rearrangement links TRBV11-2 to TRBJ2-7, with TRBD2 matching 8 bases. The CDR3 covers 16 residues. V lost 5 bases and J lost 2; bases outside the gene matches: 11. Per the germline V gene, CDR1 is SGHAT and CDR2 is FQNNGV. In DNA form, the CDR3 reads TGTGCCAGCAGCCTCTTACCCGCGGGAGGAACCTACGAGCAGTACTTC. Translation: CASSLLPAGGTYEQYF.

The chain carries TRBV5-1 and TRBJ2-7, with 11 bases that match TRBD1. CDR1 is SGHRS and CDR2 is YFSETQ in the germline V gene. Germline trimming cut 3 bases from V and 3 bases from J; bases unmatched to any gene: 5. This CDR3 comprises 15 residues. In DNA, the CDR3 is TGCGCCAGCAGCTCCACCGGGACAGGGGGCTACGAGCAGTACTTC. This sequence encodes CASSSTGTGGYEQYF.

This sequence joins TRBV14 and TRBJ2-1; D not certain. Germline V gene sequence: CDR1 SGHDN, CDR2 FVKESK. The ends were cut back, 4 bases at V and 4 bases at J, with 8 bases in the middle. The CDR3 loop spans 13 amino acids. CDR3 sequence: CASSPYGYNEQFF. CDR3 nucleotide sequence: TGTGCCAGCAGCCCCTACGGGTACAATGAGCAGTTCTTC. Supplemented by reference TRBV14 and TRBJ2-1, the full variable domain reads EAGVTQFPSHSVIEKGQTVTLRCDPISGHDNLYWYRRVMGKEIKFLLHFVKESKQDESGMPNNRFLAERTGGTYSTLKVQPAELEDSGVYFCASSPYGYNEQFFGPGTRLTVL.

The rearrangement uses TRBV9 and TRBJ1-2; D unresolved. The CDR3 contains 18 residues. V lost 3 bases and J lost 6, with 27 bases in between. Germline V CDR1 and CDR2: SGDLS, YYNGEE. The CDR3 DNA reads TGTGCCAGCAGCGGCTCAGGTCCTCATGAACGTCCCGGGGATGGCTACACCTTC. Protein sequence: CASSGSGPHERPGDGYTF.

J is TRBJ1-1 and V is TRBV28; the D is unclear. Trimming left V 3 bases short and J 8 bases short, with 10 bases between. CDR3 length equals 12 residues. CDR1 and CDR2 from the germline V gene are MDHEN and SYDVKM. The CDR3 DNA follows: TGTGCCAGCAGTTTTGGTCGGAGGGAAGCTTTCTTT. This encodes CASSFGRREAFF.

The rearrangement links TRBV19 to TRBJ1-2; D perhaps matches TRBD1 (5 bases). With 3 bases removed from V and 2 bases from J, the gap between germline ends came to 10 bases. CDR1 and CDR2 from the germline V gene are LNHDA and SQIVND (reference sequence). The CDR3 runs 14 residues. The CDR3 is CASSIMAGNYGYTF. The CDR3 DNA follows: TGTGCCAGTAGTATCATGGCAGGGAACTATGGCTACACCTTC.

The V call is TRBV5-1, the J call TRBJ2-7, with 10 bases fitting TRBD2. Germline-derived CDR1 and CDR2 are SGHRS and YFSETQ. The CDR3 spans 15 residues. V was pared by 4 bases and J by 4 bases, with 8 bases of the junction left unmatched. The CDR3 here is CASSNPSGSGYEQYF. The CDR3 bases are TGCGCCAGCAGCAACCCTAGCGGGAGTGGGTACGAGCAGTACTTC. Complete variable domain (other parts from reference TRBV5-1 and TRBJ2-7): KAGVTQTPRYLIKTRGQQVTLSCSPISGHRSVSWYQQTPGQGLQFLFEYFSETQRNKGNFPGRFSGRQFSNSRSEMNVSTLELGDSALYLCASSNPSGSGYEQYFGPGTRLTVT.

With respect to this clone: The sample carries other DNA sequences with the same CDR3. The chain employs TRBV30 and TRBJ1-6; D might be TRBD1 (5 bases). Trimming left V 3 bases short and J 1 base short, with 10 bases between. Germline values: CDR1 GTSNPN, CDR2 SVGIG (reference sequence). The CDR3 consists of 15 residues. The CDR3 loop reads CAWSLGGSYNSPLHF. The CDR3 DNA is TGTGCCTGGAGCCTGGGGGGATCCTATAATTCACCCCTCCACTTT.

Worth noting for this clone: The same CDR3 can be traced to other DNA sequences in this sample. The CDR3 here is CASSPPSAGTEAFF. The CDR3 DNA follows: TGCGCCAGCAGCCCCCCCTCTGCCGGGACTGAAGCTTTCTTT. V gene TRBV5-1 combines with J gene TRBJ1-1, with D unclear. V was pared by 4 bases and J by 5 bases, with 15 bases between. The CDR3 contains 14 residues. CDR1 and CDR2 (germline): SGHRS, YFSETQ.

The chain recombines TRBV5-1 with TRBJ2-3; TRBD1 matches 10 bases. Unmatched junction bases numbered 11, after V lost 7 bases and J lost 6 bases. The CDR3 length is 15 residues. Germline V CDR1 and CDR2: SGHRS, YFSETQ. CDR3 DNA sequence: TGCGCCAGCTCCTCCGGGACAGGGGTGGTCGATACGCAGTATTTT. Translation gives CASSSGTGVVDTQYF.

J is TRBJ1-2 and V is TRBV29-1, with D uncertain. The CDR3 is 12 residues long. The germline gives CDR1 SQVTM, CDR2 ANQGSEA. V was pared by 2 bases and J by 0 bases, with 4 bases between. CDR3 sequence: CSVEPSNYGYTF. Here the CDR3 DNA reads TGCAGCGTTGAACCTTCTAACTATGGCTACACCTTC.

The chain employs TRBV6-1 and TRBJ2-7, with TRBD2 as a possible D gene (6 bases). The CDR3 loop spans 15 amino acids. CDR1 is MNHNS, CDR2 SASEGT, per germline. V gave up 7 bases and J gave up 3 bases, with 19 bases separating them. CDR3 protein: CASNGELGGSYEQYF. In nucleotides, the CDR3 is TGTGCCAGCAATGGGGAGCTTGGGGGGAGCTACGAGCAGTACTTC.

The CDR3 DNA is TGTGCCAGCAAACAGGGAAACAATCAGCCCCAGCATTTT. Its translation is CASKQGNNQPQHF. The rearrangement joins TRBV2 to TRBJ1-5; weak D call: TRBD1 (6 bases). Germline assignment: CDR1 SNHLY and CDR2 FYNNEI. With 7 bases removed from V and 3 bases from J, the gap between germline ends came to 10 bases. The CDR3 runs to 13 residues.